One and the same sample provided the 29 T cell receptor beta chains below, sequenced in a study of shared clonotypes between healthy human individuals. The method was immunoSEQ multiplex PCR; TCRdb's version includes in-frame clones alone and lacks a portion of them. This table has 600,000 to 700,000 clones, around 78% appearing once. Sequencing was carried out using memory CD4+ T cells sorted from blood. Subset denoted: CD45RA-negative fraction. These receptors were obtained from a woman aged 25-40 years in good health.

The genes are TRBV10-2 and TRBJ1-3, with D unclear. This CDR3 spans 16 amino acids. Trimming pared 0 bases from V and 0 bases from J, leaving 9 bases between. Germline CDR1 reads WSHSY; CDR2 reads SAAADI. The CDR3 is CASSESRRSSGNTIYF. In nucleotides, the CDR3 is TGCGCCAGCAGTGAGTCGAGGCGGAGCTCTGGAAACACCATATATTTT.

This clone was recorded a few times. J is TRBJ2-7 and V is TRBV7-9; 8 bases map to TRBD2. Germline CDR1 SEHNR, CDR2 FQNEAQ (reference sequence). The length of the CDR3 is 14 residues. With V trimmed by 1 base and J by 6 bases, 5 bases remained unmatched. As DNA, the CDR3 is TGTGCCAGCAGCTTAGGCACTAGCGGAGCCGAGCAGTACTTC. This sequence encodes CASSLGTSGAEQYF.

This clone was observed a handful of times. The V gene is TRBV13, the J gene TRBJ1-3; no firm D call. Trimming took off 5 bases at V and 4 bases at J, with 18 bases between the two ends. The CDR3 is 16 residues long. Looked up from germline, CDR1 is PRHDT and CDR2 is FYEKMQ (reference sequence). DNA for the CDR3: TGTGCCAGCAGCAAAGGAACCCCTTCGGCGGGAAACACCATATATTTT. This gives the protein CASSKGTPSAGNTIYF.

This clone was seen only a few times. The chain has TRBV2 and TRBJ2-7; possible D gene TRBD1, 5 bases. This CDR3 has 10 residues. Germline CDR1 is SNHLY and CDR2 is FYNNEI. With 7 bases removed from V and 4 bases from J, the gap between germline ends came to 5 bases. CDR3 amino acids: CASKGYEQYF. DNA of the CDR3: TGTGCCAGCAAGGGGTACGAGCAGTACTTC. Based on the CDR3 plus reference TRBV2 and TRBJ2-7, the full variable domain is EPEVTQTPSHQVTQMGQEVILRCVPISNHLYFYWYRQILGQKVEFLVSFYNNEISEKSEIFDDQFSVERPDGSNFTLKIRSTKLEDSAMYFCASKGYEQYFGPGTRLTVT.

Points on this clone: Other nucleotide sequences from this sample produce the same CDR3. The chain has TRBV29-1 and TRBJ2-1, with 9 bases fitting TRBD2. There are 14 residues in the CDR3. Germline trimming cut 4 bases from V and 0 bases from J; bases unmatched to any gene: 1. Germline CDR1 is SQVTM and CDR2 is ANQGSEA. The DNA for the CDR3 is TGCAGCGTTGTTAGCGGGAGCTCCTACAATGAGCAGTTCTTC. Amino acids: CSVVSGSSYNEQFF.

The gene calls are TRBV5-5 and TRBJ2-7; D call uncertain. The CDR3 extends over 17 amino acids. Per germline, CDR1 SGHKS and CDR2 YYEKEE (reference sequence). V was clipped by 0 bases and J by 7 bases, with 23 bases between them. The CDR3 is CASSLAELEPRRWEQYF. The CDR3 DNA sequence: TGTGCCAGCAGCTTGGCCGAATTGGAACCCAGGCGATGGGAGCAGTACTTC.

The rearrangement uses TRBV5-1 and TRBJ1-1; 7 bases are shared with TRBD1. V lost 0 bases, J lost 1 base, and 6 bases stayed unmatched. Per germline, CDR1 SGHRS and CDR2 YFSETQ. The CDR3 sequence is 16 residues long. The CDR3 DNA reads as TGCGCCAGCAGCTTGGGACAGGGCGGGCGGAACACTGAAGCTTTCTTT. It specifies CASSLGQGGRNTEAFF.

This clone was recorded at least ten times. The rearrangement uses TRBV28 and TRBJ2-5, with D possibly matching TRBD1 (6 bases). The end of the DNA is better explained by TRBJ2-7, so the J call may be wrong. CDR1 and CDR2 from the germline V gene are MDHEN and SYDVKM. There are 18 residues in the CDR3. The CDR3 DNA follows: TGTGCCACCCGAACCGCCGATCTATTTGAGTCAGGGGATAGCGAGCAGTACTTC. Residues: CATRTADLFESGDSEQYF.

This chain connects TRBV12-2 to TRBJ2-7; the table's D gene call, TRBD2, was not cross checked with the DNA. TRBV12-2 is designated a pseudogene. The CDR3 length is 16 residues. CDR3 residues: CASRQERLAPAYEQYF. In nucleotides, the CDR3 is TGTGCAAGTCGCCAAGAAAGACTAGCGCCTGCCTACGAGCAGTACTTC.

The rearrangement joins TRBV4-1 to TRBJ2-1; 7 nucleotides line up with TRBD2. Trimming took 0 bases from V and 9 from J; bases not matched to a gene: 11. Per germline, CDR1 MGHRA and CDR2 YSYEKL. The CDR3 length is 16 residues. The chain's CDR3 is CASSQEKRGGVREQFF. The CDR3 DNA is TGCGCCAGCAGCCAAGAAAAACGCGGGGGAGTACGTGAGCAGTTCTTC.

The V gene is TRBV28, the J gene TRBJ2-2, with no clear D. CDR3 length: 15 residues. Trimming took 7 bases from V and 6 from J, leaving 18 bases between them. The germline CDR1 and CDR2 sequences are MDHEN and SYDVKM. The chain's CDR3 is CASTESRQVSGELFF. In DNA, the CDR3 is TGTGCCAGCACCGAGTCTAGGCAGGTCTCCGGGGAGCTGTTTTTT.

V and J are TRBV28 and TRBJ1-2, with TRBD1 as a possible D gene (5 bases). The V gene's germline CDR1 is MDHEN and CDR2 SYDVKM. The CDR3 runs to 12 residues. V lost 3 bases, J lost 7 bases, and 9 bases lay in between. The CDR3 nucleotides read TGTGCCAGCAGTTTTCGGGGGACTGGCTACACCTTC. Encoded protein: CASSFRGTGYTF.

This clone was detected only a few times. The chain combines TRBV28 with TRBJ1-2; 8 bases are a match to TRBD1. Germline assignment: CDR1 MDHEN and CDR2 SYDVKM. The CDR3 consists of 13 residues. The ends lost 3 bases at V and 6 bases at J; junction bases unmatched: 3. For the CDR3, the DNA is TGTGCCAGCAGTTTTTCAGGGGGCAATGGCTACACCTTC. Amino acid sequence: CASSFSGGNGYTF.

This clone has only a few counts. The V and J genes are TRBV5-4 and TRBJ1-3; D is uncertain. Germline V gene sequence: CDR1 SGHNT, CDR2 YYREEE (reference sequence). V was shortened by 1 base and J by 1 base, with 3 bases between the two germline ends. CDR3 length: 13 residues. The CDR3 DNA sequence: TGTGCCAGCAGCTTGTGGTCTGGAAACACCATATATTTT. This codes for CASSLWSGNTIYF.

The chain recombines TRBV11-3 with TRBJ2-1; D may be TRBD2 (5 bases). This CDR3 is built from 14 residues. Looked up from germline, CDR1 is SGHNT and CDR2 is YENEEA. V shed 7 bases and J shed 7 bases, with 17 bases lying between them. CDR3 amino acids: CASIGGLEVNEQFF. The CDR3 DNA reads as TGTGCCAGCATCGGCGGGCTAGAAGTAAATGAGCAGTTCTTC.

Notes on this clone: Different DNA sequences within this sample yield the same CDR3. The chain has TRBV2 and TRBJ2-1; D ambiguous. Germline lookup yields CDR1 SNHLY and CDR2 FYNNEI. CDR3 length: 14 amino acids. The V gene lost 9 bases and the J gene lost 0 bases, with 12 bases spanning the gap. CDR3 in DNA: TGTGCCAGTAACGGTCCGCTCTCCTACAATGAGCAGTTCTTC. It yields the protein CASNGPLSYNEQFF.

The CDR3 region has the DNA TGTGCCAGCAGCGTTACGACAGGGTCCTACGAGCAGTACTTC. Translating gives CASSVTTGSYEQYF. The V gene is TRBV2, the J gene TRBJ2-7; 7 bases match TRBD1. Germline V gene lookup returns CDR1 SNHLY and CDR2 FYNNEI. The CDR3 has 14 amino acids. The V and J ends lost 6 bases and 1 base, in that order; junction bases with no gene match: 6.

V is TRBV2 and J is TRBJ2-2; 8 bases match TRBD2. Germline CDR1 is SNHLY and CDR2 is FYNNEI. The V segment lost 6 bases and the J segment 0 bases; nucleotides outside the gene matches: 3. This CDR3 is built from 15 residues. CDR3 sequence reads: CASRLADANTGELFF. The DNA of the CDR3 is TGTGCCAGCAGACTAGCGGACGCGAACACCGGGGAGCTGTTTTTT.

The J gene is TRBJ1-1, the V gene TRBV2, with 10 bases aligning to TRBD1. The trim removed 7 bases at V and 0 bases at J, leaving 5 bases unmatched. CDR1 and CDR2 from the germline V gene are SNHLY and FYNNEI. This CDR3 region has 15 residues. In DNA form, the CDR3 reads TGTGCCAGCACTGGACAGGGGGGCATGAACACTGAAGCTTTCTTT. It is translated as CASTGQGGMNTEAFF. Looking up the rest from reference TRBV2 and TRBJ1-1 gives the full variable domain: EPEVTQTPSHQVTQMGQEVILRCVPISNHLYFYWYRQILGQKVEFLVSFYNNEISEKSEIFDDQFSVERPDGSNFTLKIRSTKLEDSAMYFCASTGQGGMNTEAFFGQGTRLTVV.

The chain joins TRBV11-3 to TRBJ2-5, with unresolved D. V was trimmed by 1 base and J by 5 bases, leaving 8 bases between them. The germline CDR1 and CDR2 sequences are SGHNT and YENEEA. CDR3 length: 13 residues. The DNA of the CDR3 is TGTGCCAGCAGCTTAGGGTCCGGGGAGACCCAGTACTTC. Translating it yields CASSLGSGETQYF.

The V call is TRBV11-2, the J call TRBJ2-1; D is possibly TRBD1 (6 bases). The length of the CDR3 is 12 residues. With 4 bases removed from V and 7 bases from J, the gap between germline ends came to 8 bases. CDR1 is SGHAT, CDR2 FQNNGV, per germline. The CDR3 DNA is TGTGCCAGCAGCTACCAGGGGAATGAGCAGTTCTTC. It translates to CASSYQGNEQFF.

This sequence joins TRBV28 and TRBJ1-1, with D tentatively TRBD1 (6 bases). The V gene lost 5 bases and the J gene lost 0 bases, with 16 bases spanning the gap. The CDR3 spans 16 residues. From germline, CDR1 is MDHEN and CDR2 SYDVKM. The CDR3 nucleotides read TGTGCCAGCAGTGGACCCGGTCAGGGGATGAACACTGAAGCTTTCTTT. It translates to CASSGPGQGMNTEAFF.

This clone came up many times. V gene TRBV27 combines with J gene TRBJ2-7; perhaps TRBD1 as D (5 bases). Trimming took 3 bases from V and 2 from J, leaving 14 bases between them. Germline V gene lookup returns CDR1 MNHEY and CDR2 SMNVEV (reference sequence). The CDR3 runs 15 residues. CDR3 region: CASSFRPQGPYEQYF. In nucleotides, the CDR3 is TGTGCCAGCAGTTTTAGGCCCCAGGGCCCCTACGAGCAGTACTTC.

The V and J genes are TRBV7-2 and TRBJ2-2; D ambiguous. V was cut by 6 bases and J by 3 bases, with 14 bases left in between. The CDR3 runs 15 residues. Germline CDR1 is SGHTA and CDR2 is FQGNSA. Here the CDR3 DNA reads TGTGCCAGCAGTGCTTACGTCCTCGACACCGGGGAGCTGTTTTTT. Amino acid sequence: CASSAYVLDTGELFF.

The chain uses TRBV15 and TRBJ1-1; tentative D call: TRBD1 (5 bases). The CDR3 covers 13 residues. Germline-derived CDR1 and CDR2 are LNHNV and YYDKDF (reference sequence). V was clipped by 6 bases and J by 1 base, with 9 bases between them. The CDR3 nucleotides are TGTGCCACCAGGAGGGACCCGAACACTGAAGCTTTCTTT. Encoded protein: CATRRDPNTEAFF.

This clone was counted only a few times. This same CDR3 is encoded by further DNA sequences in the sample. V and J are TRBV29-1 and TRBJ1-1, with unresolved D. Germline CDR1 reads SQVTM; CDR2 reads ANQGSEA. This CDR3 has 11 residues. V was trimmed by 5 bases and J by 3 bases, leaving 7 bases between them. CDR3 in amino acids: CSVSWDTEAFF. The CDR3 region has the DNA TGCAGCGTTTCGTGGGACACTGAAGCTTTCTTT.

The CDR3 DNA follows: TGTGCCTGGAGTGGACAGGGACGGACTGAAGCTTTCTTT. Protein product: CAWSGQGRTEAFF. The chain is built from TRBV30 and TRBJ1-1; 7 nucleotides match TRBD1. Germline CDR1 reads GTSNPN; CDR2 reads SVGIG (reference sequence). V shed 1 base and J 5 bases; nucleotides not matched to a gene: 4. This CDR3 comprises 13 residues.

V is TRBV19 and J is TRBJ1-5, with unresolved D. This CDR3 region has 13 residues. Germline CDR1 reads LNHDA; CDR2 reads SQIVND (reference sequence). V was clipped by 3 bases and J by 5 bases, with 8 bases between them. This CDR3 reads CASSMTRDQPQHF. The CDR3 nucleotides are TGTGCCAGTAGTATGACACGGGATCAGCCCCAGCATTTT. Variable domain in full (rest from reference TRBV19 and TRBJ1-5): DGGITQSPKYLFRKEGQNVTLSCEQNLNHDAMYWYRQDPGQGLRLIYYSQIVNDFQKGDIAEGYSVSREKKESFPLTVTSAQKNPTAFYLCASSMTRDQPQHFGDGTRLSIL.

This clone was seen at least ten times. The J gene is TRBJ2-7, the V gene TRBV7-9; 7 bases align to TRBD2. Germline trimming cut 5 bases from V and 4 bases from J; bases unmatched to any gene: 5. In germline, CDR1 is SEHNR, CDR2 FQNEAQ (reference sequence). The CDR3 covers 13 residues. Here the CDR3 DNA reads TGTGCCAGCAGCCCCGGACTAGTATACGAGCAGTACTTC. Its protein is CASSPGLVYEQYF.